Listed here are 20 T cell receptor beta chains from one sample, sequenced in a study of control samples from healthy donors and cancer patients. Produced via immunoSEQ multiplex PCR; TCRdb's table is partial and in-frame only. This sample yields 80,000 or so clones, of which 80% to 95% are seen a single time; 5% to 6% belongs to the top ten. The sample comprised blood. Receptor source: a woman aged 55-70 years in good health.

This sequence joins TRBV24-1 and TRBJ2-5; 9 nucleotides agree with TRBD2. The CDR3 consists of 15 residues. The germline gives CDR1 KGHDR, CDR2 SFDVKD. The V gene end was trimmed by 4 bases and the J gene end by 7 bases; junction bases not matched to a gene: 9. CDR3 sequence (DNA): TGTGCCACCAGTGAAAAACGGACTAGCGTATGGACCCAGTACTTC. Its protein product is CATSEKRTSVWTQYF.

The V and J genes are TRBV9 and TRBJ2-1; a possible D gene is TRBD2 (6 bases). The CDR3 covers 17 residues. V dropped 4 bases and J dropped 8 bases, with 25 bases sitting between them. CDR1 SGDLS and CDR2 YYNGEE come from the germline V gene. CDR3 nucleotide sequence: TGTGCCAGCAGCCCCCGTCGCGGTAGCGGACAAATCGATGAGCAGTTCTTC. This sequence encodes CASSPRRGSGQIDEQFF.

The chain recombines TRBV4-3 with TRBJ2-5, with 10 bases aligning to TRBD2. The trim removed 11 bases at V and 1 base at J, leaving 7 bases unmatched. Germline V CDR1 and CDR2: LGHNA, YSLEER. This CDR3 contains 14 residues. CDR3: CAVLAGEPQETQYF. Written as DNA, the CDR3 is TGCGCCGTCCTAGCGGGAGAACCCCAAGAGACCCAGTACTTC.

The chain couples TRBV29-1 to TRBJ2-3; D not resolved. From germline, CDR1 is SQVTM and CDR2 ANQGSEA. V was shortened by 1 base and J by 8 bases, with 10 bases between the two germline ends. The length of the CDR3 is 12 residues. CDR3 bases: TGCAGCGTTGAAGTGGGTATTGGTACGCAGTATTTT. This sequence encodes CSVEVGIGTQYF.

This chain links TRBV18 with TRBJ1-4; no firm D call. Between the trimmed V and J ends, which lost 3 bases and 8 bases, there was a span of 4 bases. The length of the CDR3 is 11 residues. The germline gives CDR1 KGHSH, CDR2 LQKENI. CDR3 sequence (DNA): TGTGCCAGCTCACCGGGAGAAAAACTGTTTTTT. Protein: CASSPGEKLFF.

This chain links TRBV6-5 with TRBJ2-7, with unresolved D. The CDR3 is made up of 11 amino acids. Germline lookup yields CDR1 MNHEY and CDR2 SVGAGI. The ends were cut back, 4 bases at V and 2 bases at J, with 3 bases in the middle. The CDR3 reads CASSSPYEQYF. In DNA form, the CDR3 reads TGTGCCAGCAGTTCCCCCTACGAGCAGTACTTC.

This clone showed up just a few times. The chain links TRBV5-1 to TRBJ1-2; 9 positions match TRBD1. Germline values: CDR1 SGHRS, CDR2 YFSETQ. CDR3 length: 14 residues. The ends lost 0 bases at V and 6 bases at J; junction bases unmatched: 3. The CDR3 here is CASSLGTGDHGYTF. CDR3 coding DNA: TGCGCCAGCAGCTTGGGGACAGGGGACCATGGCTACACCTTC. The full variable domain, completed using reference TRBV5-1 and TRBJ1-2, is KAGVTQTPRYLIKTRGQQVTLSCSPISGHRSVSWYQQTPGQGLQFLFEYFSETQRNKGNFPGRFSGRQFSNSRSEMNVSTLELGDSALYLCASSLGTGDHGYTFGSGTRLTVV.

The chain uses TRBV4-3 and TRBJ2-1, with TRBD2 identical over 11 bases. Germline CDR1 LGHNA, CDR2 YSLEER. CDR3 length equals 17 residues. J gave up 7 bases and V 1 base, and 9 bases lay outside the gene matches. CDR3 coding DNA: TGCGCCAGCAGCCAAGCTCATATAGCGGGAGGGATTAATGAGCAGTTCTTC. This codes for CASSQAHIAGGINEQFF.

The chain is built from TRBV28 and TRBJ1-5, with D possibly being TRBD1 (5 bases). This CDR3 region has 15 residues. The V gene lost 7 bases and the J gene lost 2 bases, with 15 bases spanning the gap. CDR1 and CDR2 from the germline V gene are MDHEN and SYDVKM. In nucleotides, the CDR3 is TGTGCCAGCAACACCGGGGGGTTTGGCAATCAGCCCCAGCATTTT. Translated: CASNTGGFGNQPQHF.

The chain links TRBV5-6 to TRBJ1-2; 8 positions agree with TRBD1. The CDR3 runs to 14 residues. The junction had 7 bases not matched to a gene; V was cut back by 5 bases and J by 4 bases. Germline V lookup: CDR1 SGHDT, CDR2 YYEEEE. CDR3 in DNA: TGTGCCAGCAGGTTGACAGGGGTGAGCTATGGCTACACCTTC. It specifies CASRLTGVSYGYTF.

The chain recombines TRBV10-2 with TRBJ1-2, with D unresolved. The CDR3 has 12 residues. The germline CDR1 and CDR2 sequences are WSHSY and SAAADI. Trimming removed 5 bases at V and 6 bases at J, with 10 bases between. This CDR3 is CASSLVGNGYTF. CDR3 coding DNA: TGCGCCAGCAGTTTAGTCGGGAATGGCTACACCTTC.

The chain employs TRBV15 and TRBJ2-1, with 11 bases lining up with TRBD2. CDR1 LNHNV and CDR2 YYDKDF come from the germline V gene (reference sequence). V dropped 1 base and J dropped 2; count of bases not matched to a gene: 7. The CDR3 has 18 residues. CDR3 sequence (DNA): TGTGCCACCAGCAGAGGTACTAGCGGGAGTAGAACCTACAATGAGCAGTTCTTC. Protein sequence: CATSRGTSGSRTYNEQFF.

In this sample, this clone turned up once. The CDR3 DNA reads as TGCGCCAGCAGTGAATCTCCTCCCGGACAGGGGAGCACAGATACGCAGTATTTT. Its protein product is CASSESPPGQGSTDTQYF. The chain uses TRBV10-1 and TRBJ2-3; the match to TRBD1 covers 9 bases. Germline loops: CDR1 WNHNN, CDR2 SYGVQD (reference sequence). CDR3 length: 18 residues. V lost 3 bases to trimming and J lost 0 bases; unmatched junction nucleotides: 10.

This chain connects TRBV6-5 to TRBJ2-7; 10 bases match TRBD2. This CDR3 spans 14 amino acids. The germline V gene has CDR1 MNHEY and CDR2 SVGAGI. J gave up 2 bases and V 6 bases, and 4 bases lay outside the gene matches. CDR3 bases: TGTGCCAGCAGAACTAGCGGGGCCCCCTACGAGCAGTACTTC. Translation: CASRTSGAPYEQYF.

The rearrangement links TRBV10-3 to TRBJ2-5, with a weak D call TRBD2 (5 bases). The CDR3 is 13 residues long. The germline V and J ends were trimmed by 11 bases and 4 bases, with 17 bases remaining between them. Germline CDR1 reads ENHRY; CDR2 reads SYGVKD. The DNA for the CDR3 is TGTGCCGCCGGGGTCGGGATCCGAGAGACCCAGTACTTC. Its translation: CAAGVGIRETQYF.

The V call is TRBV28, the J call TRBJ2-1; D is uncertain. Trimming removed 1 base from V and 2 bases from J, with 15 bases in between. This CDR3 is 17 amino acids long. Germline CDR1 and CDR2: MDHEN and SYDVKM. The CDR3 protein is CASSLFGSAKAYNEQFF. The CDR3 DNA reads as TGTGCCAGCAGTTTATTCGGGTCGGCCAAGGCCTACAATGAGCAGTTCTTC.

The CDR3 is CASSRQSHTEAFF. CDR3 in DNA: TGTGCCAGCAGCCGACAGAGCCACACTGAAGCTTTCTTT. The chain is built from TRBV7-3 and TRBJ1-1; perhaps TRBD1 as D (5 bases). The CDR3 is 13 amino acids. Germline loops: CDR1 SGHTA, CDR2 FQGTGA. Trimming stripped 5 bases from V and 3 bases from J, with 10 bases between.

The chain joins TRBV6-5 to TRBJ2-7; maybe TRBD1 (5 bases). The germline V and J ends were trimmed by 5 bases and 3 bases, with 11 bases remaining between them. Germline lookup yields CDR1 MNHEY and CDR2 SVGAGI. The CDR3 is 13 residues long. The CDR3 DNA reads TGTGCCAGCAGTCTTCGACAGTACTACGAGCAGTACTTC. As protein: CASSLRQYYEQYF.

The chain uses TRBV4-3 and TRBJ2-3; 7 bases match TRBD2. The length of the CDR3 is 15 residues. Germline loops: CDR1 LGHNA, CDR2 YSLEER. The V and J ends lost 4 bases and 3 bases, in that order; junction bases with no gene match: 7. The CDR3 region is CASSPVLAVTDTQYF. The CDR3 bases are TGCGCCAGCAGCCCCGTGCTAGCGGTGACAGATACGCAGTATTTT.

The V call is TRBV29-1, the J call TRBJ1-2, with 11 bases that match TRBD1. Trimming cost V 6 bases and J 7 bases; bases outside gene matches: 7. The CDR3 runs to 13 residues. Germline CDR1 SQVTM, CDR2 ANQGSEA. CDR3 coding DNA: TGCAGCGTCCGGGACAGGGGGATCCTTGGCTACACCTTC. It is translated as CSVRDRGILGYTF.